The sequence of this TCR beta chain was determined in a study of graft-versus-host responses after intestinal transplantation. Study-wide background: The transplants performed in recipients were multivisceral, liver-intestinal, or isolated intestinal. Every one of the recipients received anti-thymocyte globulin induction and afterwards took tacrolimus and steroids for approximately 3 years. Study-level findings and limits: GvH clones surfaced in recipient marrow, some emerging earlier in ileum or blood. Declining HvG levels early post-transplant were linked to peak circulating GvH clone levels.

The data were produced by immunoSEQ multiplex PCR, yet TCRdb's version contains in-frame clones alone and is incomplete. Of 90,000 to 120,000 clones detected, 87% appear once; the ten largest clones hold around 0.7%. As for this clone: Its specificity is unknown.

Trimming removed 2 bases from V and 6 bases from J, with 9 bases in between. The germline V gene has CDR1 SGHNT and CDR2 YYREEE (reference sequence). The length of the CDR3 is 14 residues. The input for sequencing was unstimulated CD4+ T cells sorted from spleen or lymph node cells, taken before transplant. V is TRBV5-4 and J is TRBJ1-6; D is undetermined. The TCR comes from a human donor who was the organ donor for an intestinal transplant. CDR3 in amino acids: CASSFGRINSPLHF. For the CDR3, the DNA is TGTGCCAGCAGCTTTGGCAGGATTAATTCACCCCTCCACTTT.